This T cell receptor beta chain was recorded in a study of cytomegalovirus exposure and HLA in healthy donors. The CDR3 is 15 amino acids. The germline V gene has CDR1 MNHNS and CDR2 SASEGT. Findings of the study overall: A later analysis found that most CMV-associated TCR beta chains appeared HLA-restricted. Reportedly, cytomegalovirus status was diagnosed with high sensitivity and specificity. The study designated around 150 TCR beta chains cytomegalovirus-associated.

This cohort consisted of healthy bone marrow donors. For this clone: Its antigen is still unknown. One junction end disagrees with the germline gene, perhaps due to a read error.

Both 60 Vbeta primers and 13 Jbeta primers went into the PCR. TCRdb's copy holds only in-frame clones and misses some; the assay was immunoSEQ multiplex PCR. This table has about 120,000 clones, around 80% appearing once. The sequenced sample was PBMCs. This clonotype was obtained from a man aged 45-65 years in good health and CMV-seronegative. V and J are TRBV6-1 and TRBJ2-7; TRBD1 might be the D (7 bases). CDR3 residues: CAGRQQGTPSYEQYF. Here the CDR3 DNA reads TGTGCCGGCAGGCAACAGGGGACTCCCTCCTACGAGCAGTACTTC.